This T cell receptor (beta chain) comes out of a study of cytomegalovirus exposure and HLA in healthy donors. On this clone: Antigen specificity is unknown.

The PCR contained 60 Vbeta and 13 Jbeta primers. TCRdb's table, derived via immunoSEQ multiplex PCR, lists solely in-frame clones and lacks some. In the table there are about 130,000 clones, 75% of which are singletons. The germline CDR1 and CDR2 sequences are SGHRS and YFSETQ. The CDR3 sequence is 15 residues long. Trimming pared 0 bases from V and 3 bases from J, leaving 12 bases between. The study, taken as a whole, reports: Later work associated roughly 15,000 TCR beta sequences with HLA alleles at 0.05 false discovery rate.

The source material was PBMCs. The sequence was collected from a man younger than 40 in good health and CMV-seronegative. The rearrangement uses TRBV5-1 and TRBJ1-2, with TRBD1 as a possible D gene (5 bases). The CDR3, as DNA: TGCGCCAGCAGCTTGGCCGGGGGTACTGACTATGGCTACACCTTC. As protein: CASSLAGGTDYGYTF.